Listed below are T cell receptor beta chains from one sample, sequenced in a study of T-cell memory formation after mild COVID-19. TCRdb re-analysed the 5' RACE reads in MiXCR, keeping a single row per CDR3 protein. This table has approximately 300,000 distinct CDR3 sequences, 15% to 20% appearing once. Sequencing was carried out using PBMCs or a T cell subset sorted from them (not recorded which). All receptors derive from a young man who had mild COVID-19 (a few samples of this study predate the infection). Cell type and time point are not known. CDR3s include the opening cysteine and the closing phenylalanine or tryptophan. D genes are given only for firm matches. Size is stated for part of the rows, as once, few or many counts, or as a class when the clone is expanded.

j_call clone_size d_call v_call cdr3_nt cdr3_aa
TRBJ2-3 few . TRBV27 TGTGCCACCAAGATGGGGGTCCTCACAGATACGCAGTATTTT CATKMGVLTDTQYF
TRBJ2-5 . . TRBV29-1 TGCAGCGTTGGTACGGCGGTCGGGGAGACCCAGTACTTC CSVGTAVGETQYF
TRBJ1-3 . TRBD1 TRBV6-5 TGTGCCAGCAGTTACTCAGGTCCGGGACAGGGTTCGGGAAACACCATATATTTT CASSYSGPGQGSGNTIYF
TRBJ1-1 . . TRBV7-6 TGTGCCAGCAGCTTCGGGACGGGAATGAACACTGAAGCTTTCTTT CASSFGTGMNTEAFF
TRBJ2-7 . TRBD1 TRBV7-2 TGTGCCAGCAGCTCTGAGACAGGGGACGGCTACGAGCAGTACTTC CASSSETGDGYEQYF
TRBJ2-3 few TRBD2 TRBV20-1 TGCAGTGCTAGAGTTTTCACTAGCGGCACAGATACGCAGTATTTT CSARVFTSGTDTQYF
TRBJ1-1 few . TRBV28 TGTGCCACCCAGGCTGGGGGGCCCAACACTGAAGCTTTCTTT CATQAGGPNTEAFF
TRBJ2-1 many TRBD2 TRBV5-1 TGCGCCAGCAGCTCCACTAGCGGGGGGGCCTCCCACAATGAGCAGTTCTTC CASSSTSGGASHNEQFF
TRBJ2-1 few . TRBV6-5 TGTGCCAGCAGCCGCGCTGTTCCTTTGGGGCATTACGAGCAGTTCTTC CASSRAVPLGHYEQFF
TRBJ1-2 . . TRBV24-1 TGTGCCACCAGTGACGTCTATGGCTACACCTTC CATSDVYGYTF
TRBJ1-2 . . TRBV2 TGTGCCAGCGGGGGGGTTAAAGGTGGCTATGGCTACACCTTC CASGGVKGGYGYTF
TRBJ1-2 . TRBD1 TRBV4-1 TGCGCCAGCAGCCAAGGGGGACAGGCTAGCTATGGCTACACCTTC CASSQGGQASYGYTF
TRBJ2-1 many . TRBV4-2 TGTGCCAGCAGCCGCGTGTGGGGGGGCCATGAGCAGTTCTTC CASSRVWGGHEQFF
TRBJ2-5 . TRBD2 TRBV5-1 TGCGCCAGCAGCCCCTGGGGAGGGATGGAGACCCAGTACTTC CASSPWGGMETQYF
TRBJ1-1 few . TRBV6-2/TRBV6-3 TGTGCCAGCAGGTACAGACAGAACACTGAAGCTTTCTTT CASRYRQNTEAFF
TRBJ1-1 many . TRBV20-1 TGCAGTGCTAGAGATGCGGGGGCTGGGAACACTGAAGCTTTCTTT CSARDAGAGNTEAFF
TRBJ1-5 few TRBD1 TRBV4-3 TGCGCCAGCAGCCAGAGCATACAGGGGAATCAGCCCCAGCATTTT CASSQSIQGNQPQHF
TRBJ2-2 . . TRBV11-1 TGTGCCAGCAGCGCTTACACAGGGTACGGGGAGCTGTTTTTT CASSAYTGYGELFF
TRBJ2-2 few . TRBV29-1 TGCAGCGTTGAAGATCAGCAAGACGGACTCCTGGGCGGGGAGCTGTTTTTT CSVEDQQDGLLGGELFF
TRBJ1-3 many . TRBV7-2 TGTGCCAGCAGCTTAGGGGGGGGTGCCCTTGGAAACACCATATATTTT CASSLGGGALGNTIYF
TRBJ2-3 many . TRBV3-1 TGTGCCAGCAGTCAGGGCGATACGCAGTATTTT CASSQGDTQYF
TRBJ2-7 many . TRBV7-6 TGTGCCAGCAGCCCGGGACCGTACGAGCAGTACTTC CASSPGPYEQYF
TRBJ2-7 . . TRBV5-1 TGCGCCAGCAGCTTTCAGGATACCTACGAGCAGTACTTC CASSFQDTYEQYF
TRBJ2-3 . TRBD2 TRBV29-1 TGCAGCGTAGAAACATGGGGGGGTAGCACAGATACGCAGTATTTT CSVETWGGSTDTQYF
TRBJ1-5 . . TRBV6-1 TGTGCCAGCAGTGAAGCGGGAAGGGGTAACCAGCCCCAGCATTTT CASSEAGRGNQPQHF
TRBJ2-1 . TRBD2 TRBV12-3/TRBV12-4 TGTGCCAGCAGTTTGGGACTAGGTCACGCCTACAATGAGCAGTTCTTC CASSLGLGHAYNEQFF
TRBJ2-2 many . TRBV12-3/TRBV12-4 TGTGCCAGCAGTTATGTCTCCGGACCCGGGGAGCTGTTTTTT CASSYVSGPGELFF
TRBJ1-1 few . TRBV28 TGTGCCAGCAGTTTACCTGCTCAGAACACTGAAGCTTTCTTT CASSLPAQNTEAFF
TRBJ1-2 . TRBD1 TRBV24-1 TGTGCCACCAGTGATGCAGGGGGCCACTCCTTCAGGGGCTACACCTTC CATSDAGGHSFRGYTF
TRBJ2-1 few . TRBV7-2 TGTGCCAGCAGCTTCGGGCAGAGCTCCTACAATGAGCAGTTCTTC CASSFGQSSYNEQFF
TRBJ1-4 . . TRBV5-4 TGTGCCAGCAGCTTGGGTCGGGATGAAAAACTGTTTTTT CASSLGRDEKLFF
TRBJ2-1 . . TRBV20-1 TGCAGTGCTTCTAACTACTTAAACAATGAGCAGTTCTTC CSASNYLNNEQFF